Below are 19 T cell receptor beta chains sequenced from a single sample in a study of blood T cells in healthy people across ages. Combining a sample-barcoded 5' primer with a J-beta primer mix, a second PCR ran for roughly 6 to 12 cycles. TCRdb re-called the 5' RACE reads with MiXCR, one entry per CDR3 protein. The sample has hundreds of thousands of distinct CDR3 sequences; approximately 40% are singletons. The sample consisted of blood. These receptors were obtained from a man older than 75 in good health.

The chain joins TRBV27 to TRBJ2-4, with unresolved D. The J call is in doubt because the DNA end fits TRBJ2-7 better. The CDR3 extends over 14 amino acids. Germline CDR1 reads MNHEY; CDR2 reads SMNVEV (reference sequence). CDR3 in amino acids: CASFNPGKKGEQYF. CDR3 coding DNA: TGTGCCAGCTTCAACCCTGGCAAAAAGGGCGAGCAGTACTTC.

The rearrangement joins TRBV29-1 to TRBJ2-7, with TRBD1 identical over 7 bases. CDR1 and CDR2 from the germline V gene are SQVTM and ANQGSEA. V was clipped by 7 bases and J by 5 bases; unmatched bases: 11. The length of the CDR3 is 13 residues. The chain's CDR3 is CSATALGGHEQYF. CDR3 DNA sequence: TGCAGCGCCACCGCCCTAGGGGGCCACGAGCAGTACTTC.

J is TRBJ2-4 and V is TRBV2; perhaps TRBD1 as D (6 bases). The J call may be mistaken, given a closer DNA end match to TRBJ2-7. Germline V gene data show CDR1 as SNHLY and CDR2 as FYNNEI. The CDR3 is 14 amino acids. As DNA, the CDR3 is TGTGCCAGCATACTGTCCAGGGGCGACGGCGAGCAGTACTTC. This codes for CASILSRGDGEQYF.

This chain uses TRBV27 with TRBJ1-1; TRBD1 matches 8 bases. This CDR3 is 17 amino acids long. CDR1 MNHEY and CDR2 SMNVEV come from the germline V gene (reference sequence). Trimming took 2 bases from V and 4 from J; bases not matched to a gene: 12. CDR3 DNA sequence: TGTGCCAGCAGTTTAAGACAAGCGCGACAGGGGACCACTGAAGCTTTCTTT. Protein: CASSLRQARQGTTEAFF.

A word on this clonotype: A much larger clone sits a single nucleotide away, making a read error possible. The chain joins TRBV3-1 to TRBJ2-7; 9 positions agree with TRBD2. Germline V gene lookup returns CDR1 LGHDT and CDR2 YNNKEL (reference sequence). This CDR3 comprises 15 residues. J lost 4 bases, V lost 1 base, and 5 bases had no gene match. The CDR3 loop reads CASSQGRAGGYEQYF. CDR3 DNA: TGTGCCAGCAGCCAAGGCCGAGCGGGAGGTTACGAGCAGTACTTC.

The V gene is TRBV5-1, the J gene TRBJ2-6, with D uncertain. CDR1 and CDR2 (germline): SGHRS, YFSETQ. Trimming shortened V by 2 bases and J by 1 base, and 16 bases separated the two germline ends. The CDR3 is 18 residues long. This CDR3 reads CASSFPAERVSGANVLTF. The CDR3 DNA sequence: TGCGCCAGCAGCTTCCCCGCAGAAAGAGTTTCTGGGGCCAACGTCCTGACTTTC.

The chain uses TRBV9 and TRBJ2-2, with D uncertain. The CDR3 is 14 amino acids. From germline, CDR1 is SGDLS and CDR2 YYNGEE. The V end was cut by 7 bases, the J end by 1 base, with 11 bases between. Here the CDR3 reads CASGERRNTGELFF. The CDR3 region has the DNA TGTGCCAGCGGTGAGAGAAGGAACACCGGGGAGCTGTTTTTT.

V and J are TRBV6-2 or TRBV6-3 and TRBJ2-5; D is ambiguous. V was cut by 7 bases and J by 0 bases, with 12 bases left in between. Germline CDR1 and CDR2: MNHEY and SVGEGT. The CDR3 has 14 amino acids. The CDR3 here is CASKAIQYQETQYF. For the CDR3, the DNA is TGTGCCAGCAAAGCGATCCAGTACCAAGAGACCCAGTACTTC.

The rearrangement uses TRBV6-2 or TRBV6-3 and TRBJ1-2; a possible D gene is TRBD1 (5 bases). Germline V gene lookup returns CDR1 MNHEY and CDR2 SVGEGT. V was pared by 6 bases and J by 6 bases, with 14 bases between. The CDR3 sequence is 13 residues long. CDR3 coding DNA: TGTGCCAGCAGGTCCACAGGAGTACATGGCTACACCTTC. Translating gives CASRSTGVHGYTF.

In DNA, the CDR3 is TGCGCCAGCAGCATCACGGGACAGGGGGCTTTCGAGCAGTTCTTC. It translates to CASSITGQGAFEQFF. The chain uses TRBV5-1 and TRBJ2-1, with 12 bases aligning to TRBD1. Germline CDR1 reads SGHRS; CDR2 reads YFSETQ. Trimming took 4 bases from V and 10 from J; bases not matched to a gene: 9. The CDR3 spans 15 residues.

The chain is built from TRBV11-2 and TRBJ2-3, with D unclear. Trimming took off 1 base at V and 11 bases at J, with 10 bases between the two ends. This CDR3 contains 12 residues. Germline V gives CDR1 SGHAT, CDR2 FQNNGV. CDR3 in DNA: TGTGCCAGCAGCTTAGCTCGGAATAAGCAGTATTTT. This encodes CASSLARNKQYF.

Here the CDR3 reads CASSYSWGYNEQFF. In DNA form, the CDR3 reads TGTGCCAGCAGTTACTCTTGGGGTTACAATGAGCAGTTCTTC. The V gene is TRBV6-2 or TRBV6-3, the J gene TRBJ2-1; D gene uncertain. There are 14 residues in the CDR3. With 0 bases removed from V and 4 bases from J, the gap between germline ends came to 7 bases. Germline V CDR1 and CDR2: MNHEY, SVGEGT.

V and J are TRBV7-2 and TRBJ2-2; 10 nucleotides match TRBD2. CDR3 length: 17 amino acids. CDR1 and CDR2 (germline): SGHTA, FQGNSA. V trimming: 6 bases; J trimming: 5 bases; junction bases outside the gene matches: 12. The CDR3, as DNA: TGTGCCAGCAGTCGCCAACCTAGCGGGGGTGTTACCGGGGAGCTGTTTTTT. Translation gives CASSRQPSGGVTGELFF.

Of note for this clonotype: Relative to the germline gene, one junction end is altered; a read error may explain this. The chain is built from TRBV7-7 and TRBJ2-1; TRBD2 aligns across 8 bases. This CDR3 is 14 amino acids long. Germline-derived CDR1 and CDR2 are SSHAT and FNYEAQ (reference sequence). CDR3 residues: CASSLAREGSEQFF. CDR3 nucleotides: TGTGCTAGCAGCTTAGCTCGGGAGGGTTCTGAGCAGTTCTTC.

The rearrangement uses TRBV7-9 and TRBJ2-5; perhaps TRBD1 as D (5 bases). The CDR3 contains 14 residues. Trimming cost V 3 bases and J 3 bases, with 11 bases left between them. Germline V lookup: CDR1 SEHNR, CDR2 FQNEAQ (reference sequence). This CDR3 reads CASSFSSGKETQYF. CDR3 sequence (DNA): TGTGCCAGCAGCTTCTCGTCAGGGAAAGAGACCCAGTACTTC.

J is TRBJ2-3 and V is TRBV20-1; 7 bases match TRBD2. Germline V gene lookup returns CDR1 DFQATT and CDR2 SNEGSKA (reference sequence). V shed 6 bases and J 6 bases; nucleotides not matched to a gene: 18. The CDR3 is 16 residues long. The CDR3 nucleotides read TGCAGTGCCCTAGATCGGGGGGATGTGGTTAGGGATACGCAGTATTTT. This sequence encodes CSALDRGDVVRDTQYF.

V and J are TRBV27 and TRBJ2-1; 8 bases map to TRBD2. Germline lookup yields CDR1 MNHEY and CDR2 SMNVEV (reference sequence). The V and J ends lost 1 base and 6 bases, in that order; junction bases with no gene match: 11. This CDR3 spans 17 amino acids. The chain's CDR3 is CASSLLMLAGNPNEQFF. DNA of the CDR3: TGTGCCAGCAGTTTATTAATGTTAGCGGGAAACCCCAATGAGCAGTTCTTC.

This clonotype was picked up a small number of times. The chain links TRBV29-1 to TRBJ2-5; D ambiguous. The tail of the sequence fits TRBJ2-7 better, so the J call may be wrong. Germline CDR1 reads SQVTM; CDR2 reads ANQGSEA. CDR3 length: 11 residues. CDR3 DNA: TGCAGCGCCCGGGTGGTAAACGAGCAGTACTTC. It translates to CSARVVNEQYF.

This clonotype has just a few counts. The chain joins TRBV4-2 to TRBJ2-3; D not certain. CDR3 length equals 13 residues. V gave up 1 base and J gave up 7 bases, with 9 bases separating them. Germline V CDR1 and CDR2: LGHNA, YNFKEQ. The CDR3 sequence is CASSQVSAHTQYF. CDR3 DNA sequence: TGTGCCAGCAGCCAAGTGTCCGCGCATACGCAGTATTTT.